The 12 T cell receptor beta chains presented below share a single source sample, sequenced in a study of T-cell memory formation after mild COVID-19. MiXCR, run by TCRdb on the 5' RACE reads, gives a single entry per CDR3 protein. This table holds hundreds of thousands of distinct CDR3 sequences, 20% to 25% found once. The sequencing sample was made of PBMCs or a T cell subset sorted from them (not recorded which). Every receptor here comes from an adult woman who had mild COVID-19 (a few samples of this study predate the infection). Cell type and time point are not known.

The rearrangement uses TRBV20-1 and TRBJ2-1; D is possibly TRBD1 (6 bases). CDR3 size: 14 residues. The germline V gene has CDR1 DFQATT and CDR2 SNEGSKA (reference sequence). V lost 5 bases to trimming and J lost 6 bases, with 17 bases between them. The CDR3 DNA sequence: TGCAGTGCTGGTATACAGGGTAGAAGCAATGAGCAGTTCTTC. As protein: CSAGIQGRSNEQFF.

The table lists this clonotype with a few counts. The chain has TRBV18 and TRBJ1-2, with D possibly matching TRBD1 (5 bases). V lost 3 bases to trimming and J lost 8 bases, with 16 bases between them. The germline gives CDR1 KGHSH, CDR2 LQKENI. The CDR3 contains 14 residues. CDR3 in DNA: TGTGCCAGCTCACCCTATGGGGGAGTGGAAGGCTACACCTTC. It translates to CASSPYGGVEGYTF.

As concerns this clonotype: One end of the junction varies from germline; a read error may be responsible. This chain connects TRBV27 to TRBJ2-7; the match to TRBD1 covers 10 bases. Germline CDR1 is MNHEY and CDR2 is SMNVEV (reference sequence). The CDR3 runs 16 residues. As DNA, the CDR3 is TGTGTCAGCAGTTTATCGCGACAGGGGGCAGGGGGCGAGCAGTACTTC. Amino acid sequence: CVSSLSRQGAGGEQYF.

The chain carries TRBV11-1 and TRBJ1-2; D not resolved. V dropped 6 bases and J dropped 6 bases, with 8 bases sitting between them. The CDR3 contains 11 residues. The germline V gene has CDR1 SGHAT and CDR2 FQDESV (reference sequence). The CDR3 nucleotides are TGTGCCAGCAGTAGAGGGAATGGCTACACCTTC. Amino acids: CASSRGNGYTF.

The CDR3 sequence: CASSRTDSANYGYTF. As DNA, the CDR3 is TGTGCCAGCAGCCGGACCGACAGTGCTAACTATGGCTACACCTTC. The chain uses TRBV12-3 or TRBV12-4 and TRBJ1-2, with a weak D call TRBD1 (5 bases). The CDR3 extends over 15 amino acids. V was clipped by 6 bases and J by 0 bases, with 14 bases between them.

The chain links TRBV6-5 to TRBJ2-7, with 7 bases that match TRBD2. From germline, CDR1 is MNHEY and CDR2 SVGAGI. The CDR3 length is 14 residues. Trimming took 9 bases from V and 4 from J; bases not matched to a gene: 12. The CDR3 region is CASGGSGTIYEQYF. DNA of the CDR3: TGTGCCAGTGGAGGTTCAGGGACTATTTACGAGCAGTACTTC.

The chain joins TRBV5-1 to TRBJ2-7; the D is unclear. V lost 4 bases, J lost 1 base, and 6 bases lay in between. From germline, CDR1 is SGHRS and CDR2 YFSETQ. The CDR3 is 12 amino acids. CDR3 residues: CASSDGSYEQYF. DNA for the CDR3: TGCGCCAGCAGCGACGGTTCCTACGAGCAGTACTTC.

This clonotype was seen a few times. This chain links TRBV5-1 with TRBJ2-5; the match to TRBD2 covers 13 bases. In germline, CDR1 is SGHRS, CDR2 YFSETQ. V trimming: 4 bases; J trimming: 4 bases; junction bases outside the gene matches: 7. The length of the CDR3 is 16 residues. Here the CDR3 DNA reads TGCGCCAGCAGCACCTGGACTAGCGGGAGTAGAGAGACCCAGTACTTC. Its protein product is CASSTWTSGSRETQYF.

The chain has TRBV6-5 and TRBJ2-7; 8 nucleotides match TRBD1. Germline V gene data show CDR1 as MNHEY and CDR2 as SVGAGI. V lost 5 bases, J lost 2 bases, and 5 bases stayed unmatched. This CDR3 spans 14 amino acids. CDR3 loop: CASSEQGGAYEQYF. The CDR3 DNA reads TGTGCCAGCAGTGAACAGGGGGGAGCCTACGAGCAGTACTTC.

This sequence joins TRBV27 and TRBJ1-4, with D possibly TRBD1 on 5 matching bases. V lost 4 bases and J 0 bases, leaving 9 bases between the germline ends. This CDR3 is built from 15 residues. Germline CDR1 and CDR2: MNHEY and SMNVEV (reference sequence). The CDR3 DNA reads as TGTGCCAGCAGTTGGATGGGGGCAACTAATGAAAAACTGTTTTTT. This codes for CASSWMGATNEKLFF.

This clonotype was picked up many times. The rearrangement joins TRBV20-1 to TRBJ2-7; D is perhaps TRBD1 (6 bases). CDR3 size: 15 residues. Trimming took 0 bases from V and 0 from J, leaving 12 bases between them. Looked up from germline, CDR1 is DFQATT and CDR2 is SNEGSKA (reference sequence). The CDR3: CSARDSQGHSYEQYF. In DNA, the CDR3 is TGCAGTGCTAGAGATTCGCAGGGACACTCCTACGAGCAGTACTTC.

The V and J genes are TRBV29-1 and TRBJ2-7; TRBD2 matches 8 bases. J lost 3 bases, V lost 8 bases, and 6 bases had no gene match. Germline V CDR1 and CDR2: SQVTM, ANQGSEA. The CDR3 extends over 12 amino acids. CDR3 coding DNA: TGCAGCTTCTCCGGGACTAGCTACGAGCAGTACTTC. Its protein product is CSFSGTSYEQYF.